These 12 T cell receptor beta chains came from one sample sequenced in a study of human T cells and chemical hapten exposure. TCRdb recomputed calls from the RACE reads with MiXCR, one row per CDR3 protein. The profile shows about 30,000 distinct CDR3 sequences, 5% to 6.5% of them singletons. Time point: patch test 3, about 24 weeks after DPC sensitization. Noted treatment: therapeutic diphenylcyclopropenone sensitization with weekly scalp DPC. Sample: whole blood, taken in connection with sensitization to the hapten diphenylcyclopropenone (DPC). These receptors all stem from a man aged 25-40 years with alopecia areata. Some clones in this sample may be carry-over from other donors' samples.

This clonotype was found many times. DNA of the CDR3: TGTGCCACCAGCAGAGTAGGGTATCTTAACACTGAAGCTTTCTTT. It is translated as CATSRVGYLNTEAFF. This chain links TRBV15 with TRBJ1-1, with D hard to call. The CDR3 is 15 amino acids. Germline CDR1 is LNHNV and CDR2 is YYDKDF (reference sequence). Trimming removed 1 base from V and 2 bases from J, with 11 bases in between. Looking up the rest from reference TRBV15 and TRBJ1-1 gives the full variable domain: DAMVIQNPRYQVTQFGKPVTLSCSQTLNHNVMYWYQQKSSQAPKLLFHYYDKDFNNEADTPDNFQSRRPNTSFCFLDIRSPGLGDTAMYLCATSRVGYLNTEAFFGQGTRLTVV.

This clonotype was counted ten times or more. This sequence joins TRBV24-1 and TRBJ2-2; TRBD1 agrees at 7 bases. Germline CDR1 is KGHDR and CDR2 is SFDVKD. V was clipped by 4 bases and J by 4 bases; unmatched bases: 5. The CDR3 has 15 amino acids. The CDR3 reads CATSETGFGTGELFF. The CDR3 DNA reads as TGTGCCACCAGTGAGACAGGGTTCGGCACCGGGGAGCTGTTTTTT.

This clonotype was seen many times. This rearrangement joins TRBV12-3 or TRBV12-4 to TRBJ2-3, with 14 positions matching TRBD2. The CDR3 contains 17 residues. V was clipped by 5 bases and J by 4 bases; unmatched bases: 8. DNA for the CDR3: TGTGCCAGCAGTCCGGGACTAGCGGGAGCAGCCCCAGATACGCAGTATTTT. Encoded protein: CASSPGLAGAAPDTQYF.

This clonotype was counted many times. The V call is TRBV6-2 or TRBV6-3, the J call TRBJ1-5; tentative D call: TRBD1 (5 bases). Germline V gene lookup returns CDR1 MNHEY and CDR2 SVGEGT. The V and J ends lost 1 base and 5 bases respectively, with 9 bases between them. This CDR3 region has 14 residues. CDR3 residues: CASSYLAGYQPQHF. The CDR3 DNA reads TGTGCCAGCAGTTACTTGGCAGGGTATCAGCCCCAGCATTTT.

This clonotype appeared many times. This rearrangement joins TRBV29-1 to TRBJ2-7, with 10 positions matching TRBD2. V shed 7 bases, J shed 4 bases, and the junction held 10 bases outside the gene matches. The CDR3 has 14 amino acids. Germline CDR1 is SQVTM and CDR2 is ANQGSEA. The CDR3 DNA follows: TGCAGCGCTATTCTAGCGGGGGAGAGATACGAGCAGTACTTC. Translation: CSAILAGERYEQYF.

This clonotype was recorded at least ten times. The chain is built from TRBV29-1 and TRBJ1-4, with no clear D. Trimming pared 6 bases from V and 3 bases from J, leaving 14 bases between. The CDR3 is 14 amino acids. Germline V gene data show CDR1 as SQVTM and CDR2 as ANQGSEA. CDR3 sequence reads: CSVLRSEANEKLFF. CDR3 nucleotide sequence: TGCAGCGTCCTCAGGAGTGAGGCTAATGAAAAACTGTTTTTT. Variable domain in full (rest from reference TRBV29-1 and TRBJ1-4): SAVISQKPSRDICQRGTSLTIQCQVDSQVTMMFWYRQQPGQSLTLIATANQGSEATYESGFVIDKFPISRPNLTFSTLTVSNMSPEDSSIYLCSVLRSEANEKLFFGSGTQLSVL.

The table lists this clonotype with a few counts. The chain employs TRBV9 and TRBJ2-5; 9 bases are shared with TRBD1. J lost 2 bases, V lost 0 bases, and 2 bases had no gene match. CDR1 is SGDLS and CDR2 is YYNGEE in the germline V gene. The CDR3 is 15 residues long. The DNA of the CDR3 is TGTGCCAGCAGCGTAGAAGACAGGGGGCAAGAGACCCAGTACTTC. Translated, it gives CASSVEDRGQETQYF.

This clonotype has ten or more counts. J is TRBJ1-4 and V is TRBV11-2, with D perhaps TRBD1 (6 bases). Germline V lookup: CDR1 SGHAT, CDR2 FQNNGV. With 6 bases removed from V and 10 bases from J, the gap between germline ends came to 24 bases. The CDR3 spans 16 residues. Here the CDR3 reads CASSETGPQFTGKLFF. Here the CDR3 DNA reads TGTGCCAGCAGTGAGACAGGTCCCCAATTCACAGGAAAACTGTTTTTT.

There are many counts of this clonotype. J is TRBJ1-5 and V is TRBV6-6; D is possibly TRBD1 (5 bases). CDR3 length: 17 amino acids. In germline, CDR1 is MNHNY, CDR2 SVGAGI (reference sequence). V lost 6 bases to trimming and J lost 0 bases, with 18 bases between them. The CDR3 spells CASSSIRWGYSNQPQHF. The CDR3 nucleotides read TGTGCCAGCAGCTCTATCAGGTGGGGGTATAGCAATCAGCCCCAGCATTTT.

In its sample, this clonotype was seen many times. This CDR3 reads CASSGLFLSYNEQFF. The CDR3 DNA reads TGTGCCAGCTCGGGACTTTTCCTCTCCTACAATGAGCAGTTCTTC. V usage is TRBV6-1 and J usage is TRBJ2-1; a weak D match, TRBD2 (6 bases). CDR1 is MNHNS, CDR2 SASEGT, per germline. The V end lost 8 bases, the J end lost 0 bases, and 14 bases lay between the germline ends. CDR3 length: 15 amino acids.

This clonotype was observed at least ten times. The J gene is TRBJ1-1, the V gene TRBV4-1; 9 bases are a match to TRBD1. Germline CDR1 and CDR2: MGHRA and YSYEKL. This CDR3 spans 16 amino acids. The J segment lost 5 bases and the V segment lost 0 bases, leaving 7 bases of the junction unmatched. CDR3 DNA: TGCGCCAGCAGCCAAGATGAGGGGACAGGGAGGACTGAAGCTTTCTTT. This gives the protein CASSQDEGTGRTEAFF.

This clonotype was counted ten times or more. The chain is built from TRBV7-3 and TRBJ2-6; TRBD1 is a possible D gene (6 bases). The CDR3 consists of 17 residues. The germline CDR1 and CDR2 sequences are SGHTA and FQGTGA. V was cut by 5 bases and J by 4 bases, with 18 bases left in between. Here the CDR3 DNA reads TGTGCCAGCAGCCCTACTGGCACAGGGTCGGGGGCCAACGTCCTGACTTTC. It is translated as CASSPTGTGSGANVLTF.